The subject of this entry is one T cell receptor beta chain. TCRdb's copy holds only in-frame clones and misses some; the assay was immunoSEQ multiplex PCR. The data contain around 290,000 clones, roughly 90% of them seen just once; the ten biggest clones take up more than 0.95%. The V gene's germline CDR1 is LNHDA and CDR2 SQIVND (reference sequence). V lost 3 bases, J lost 9 bases, and 10 bases stayed unmatched. The CDR3 runs to 17 residues. The data were obtained in a study of blood T cell repertoires in COVID-19. Study details: Samples of COVID-19 (acute and convalescent) were obtained from the United States, Italy and Spain.

The sequencing input was PBMCs or T cells enriched from blood (not recorded which). V gene TRBV19 combines with J gene TRBJ2-1; TRBD2 matches at 14 bases. The sequence was obtained from a woman aged 25 to 39 who had recovered from COVID-19. The CDR3 nucleotides are TGTGCCAGTAGTATGGGACTAGCGGGAGTGGGACCCACTGAGCAGTTCTTC. Its translation: CASSMGLAGVGPTEQFF.